This TCR beta chain was profiled in a study of early T cells in non-severe SARS-CoV-2 infection. Study information: RNA in bulk from unsorted whole blood was sequenced, and chains were unpaired.

Individual cDNA molecules were tagged with unique molecular identifiers. TCRdb re-derived calls from the 5' RACE reads in MiXCR, one entry per CDR3 protein. The sample shows about 70,000 distinct CDR3 sequences, approximately 4.5% of them seen only once. Germline CDR1 reads SQVTM; CDR2 reads ANQGSEA. The CDR3 length is 16 residues. V lost 7 bases and J lost 2, with 21 bases in between. V and J are TRBV29-1 and TRBJ1-5, with D perhaps TRBD1 (5 bases). The source was whole blood, collected at baseline. This receptor was taken from an adult who was a healthcare worker with PCR-confirmed SARS-CoV-2 infection or an uninfected control (not recorded which). The donor label of this sample is uncertain. The CDR3 coding sequence is TGCAGCGCCAGACCGGGGGACGCCGGTGGCAATCAGCCCCAGCATTTT. It translates to CSARPGDAGGNQPQHF.